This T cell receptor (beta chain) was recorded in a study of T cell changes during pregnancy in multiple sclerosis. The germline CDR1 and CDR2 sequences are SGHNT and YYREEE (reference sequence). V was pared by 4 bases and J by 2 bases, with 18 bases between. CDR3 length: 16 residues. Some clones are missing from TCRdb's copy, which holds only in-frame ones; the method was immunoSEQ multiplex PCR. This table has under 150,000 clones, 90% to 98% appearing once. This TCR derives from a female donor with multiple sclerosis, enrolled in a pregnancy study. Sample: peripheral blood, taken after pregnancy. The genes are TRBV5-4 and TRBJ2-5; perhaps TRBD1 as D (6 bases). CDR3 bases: TGTGCCAGCAGCCCTTCACAGGGAAAGGGGCAAGAGACCCAGTACTTC. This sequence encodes CASSPSQGKGQETQYF.